The TCR beta chain described here comes from a study of cytotoxic CD8 clonotypes in ibrutinib-treated CLL (TCRdb year 2021). With regard to the full study: The cohort included about 15 treatment-naive and 11 relapsed/refractory patients; 17 were IGHV unmutated. Responses were partial in some 24 patients and complete in 2; after median approximately 69 months follow-up, around 15 stayed in remission and 12 progressed. Of the approximately 90 people in the trial, approximately 26 had longitudinal samples available. Cryopreserved peripheral blood mononuclear cells were obtained before treatment, at response, and at either sustained remission or disease progression. Samples averaged roughly 260,000 productive templates and 90,000 to 100,000 productive rearrangements. Response samples were taken after a median of 12 months on treatment, ranging from about 6 to 40 months. General findings and caveats noted by the study authors: Baseline clonality was found to be higher than that of age-matched healthy donors and was strongly correlated with circulating CD8+ T-cell counts. Public clonotypes were rare and either contracted or stayed stable during treatment, and the rise in clonality at ibrutinib response reflected the expansion of private clonotypes. Lymph node repertoires were not examined, and the timing of sampling was not matched between patients in sustained remission and those whose disease progressed. At ibrutinib response clonality went up, during sustained remission it held steady, and at progression it dropped back toward baseline.

The count of this clone is one. Its antigen is currently not known. No clone much larger than this one lies a single base away; base qualities are absent. The junction carries 3 bases between V and J, which are trimmed by 0 bases and 0 bases respectively. The CDR3, cysteine through phenylalanine, is 13 amino acids long. Just the 39-base CDR3 DNA is kept, in frame starting at base 1. Looking up the germline V gene yields CDR1 SGHRS and CDR2 YFSETQ. A MiSeq instrument was used for deep resolution sequencing, which targeted depths ranging from 1 in 1 million up to 1 in 200,000 T cells, with coverage averaging 10x for each clonotype. The immunoSEQ hsTCRB Kit was used to generate the TCR beta libraries. The study's processing was this. ImmunoSEQ Data Assistant and ImmunoSEQ Analyzer were used for data analysis, and V, D and J genes were assigned according to IMGT definitions. Clonality, which ranges from 0 to 1, was calculated by subtracting the normalized Shannon entropy of productive rearrangement frequencies from one. Only overrepresented clonotypes making up at least 0.05% of each patient's repertoire were included in the public clonotype analysis. Repertoires from 10 to 15 age-matched healthy donors in immuneACCESS were used as clonality controls. This immuneACCESS table, as held by TCRdb, lists in-frame sequences with V and J called but not all clones. Of the missing ones, under half trace to an unresolved V gene in checked studies; the others have no known cause. The DNA was the basis for D and trimming; V, J and clone size are from that table. A total of approximately 80,000 clones appear in this sample, about 86% of them only once. Roughly 5.4% of the sample is held by the ten biggest clonotypes.

For TCR beta library preparation, 1.5 to 2 micrograms of genomic DNA were extracted from the cryopreserved PBMCs. High-throughput TCR beta sequencing was performed on longitudinal blood samples from CLL patients receiving ibrutinib monotherapy. The patients took part in an open-label, single-center phase 2 trial of ibrutinib monotherapy. The sequence joins TRBV5-1 to TRBJ1-1; a confident D gene designation cannot be given. The receptor's source is a human donor with chronic lymphocytic leukemia. The sequenced sample was PBMCs, obtained before ibrutinib treatment. The sequence in DNA is TGCGCCAGCAGCTTGGATTTGAACACTGAAGCTTTCTTT. Translated, this is CASSLDLNTEAFF.